This is a list of T cell receptor beta chains from one sample in a study of memory CD4+ T cells and cytomegalovirus serostatus. Generated by immunoSEQ multiplex PCR, the TCRdb table keeps only in-frame clones and is missing some. This table holds 64,000 or so clones, approximately 77% found once. The specimen was memory CD4+ T cells from blood. The receptors were sampled from an adult in good health and CMV-seronegative. The CDR3 runs from the conserved cysteine through the conserved F or W. A D gene is named only where the DNA matches it firmly. The size field is filled for only some rows; it gives once, few, many or a size class.

>TRBV10-3|TRBJ2-1|.|TRBD1
TGTGCCATCAGTACCTCGACAGGGAGCAATGAGCAGTTCTTC
CAISTSTGSNEQFF
>TRBV18|TRBJ1-1|.|TRBD1
TGTGCCAGCTCGCCAACACAGACAGGGTTCGCTGAAGCTTTCTTT
CASSPTQTGFAEAFF
>TRBV30|TRBJ2-7|.|.
TGTGCCTGGAGTATTGGGGGACAAGGAAGGGAGCAGTACTTC
CAWSIGGQGREQYF
>TRBV6-6|TRBJ1-1|.|TRBD1
TGTGCCAGCAGTGGGACAGGGGGCCTTGAAGCTTTCTTT
CASSGTGGLEAFF
>TRBV28|TRBJ1-5|.|TRBD1
TGTGCCAGCAGGACCGGGACAGGGTATTATAGCAATCAGCCCCAGCATTTT
CASRTGTGYYSNQPQHF
>TRBV5-1|TRBJ2-7|once|.
TGCGCCAGCAGCCCCGGACTTAACTACGAGCAGTACTTC
CASSPGLNYEQYF
>TRBV13|TRBJ2-1|.|.
TGTGCCAGCAGCCAGGTCAATGAGCAGTTCTTC
CASSQVNEQFF
>TRBV29-1|TRBJ1-5|few|.
TGCAGCGTTGACAGGGGACCCAATCAGCCCCAGCATTTT
CSVDRGPNQPQHF
>TRBV5-1|TRBJ1-5|.|.
TGCGCCAGCAGCTTGACAGGAGGCGGGGTGGGCAATCAGCCCCAGCATTTT
CASSLTGGGVGNQPQHF
>TRBV12-5|TRBJ1-1|.|TRBD1
TGTGCTAGTGGTTTGTCCACAGGGGAGAACACTGAAGCTTTCTTT
CASGLSTGENTEAFF
>TRBV10-3|TRBJ2-1|.|.
TGTGCCATCAGTGAGTCCATACAGGGAAACAATGAGCAGTTCTTC
CAISESIQGNNEQFF
>TRBV4-1|TRBJ1-1|.|.
TGCGCCAGCATGAGTGAGGGTAGGCGTATGAACACTGAAGCTTTCTTT
CASMSEGRRMNTEAFF
>TRBV6-5|TRBJ2-7|.|TRBD1
TGTGCCAGCGGAGGGACAGGGACGTACGAGCAGTACTTC
CASGGTGTYEQYF
>TRBV5-4|TRBJ1-2|.|.
TGTGCCAGCAGCCTCAAACGGATGCGGCAAGTTCCGGGTGGCTACACCTTC
CASSLKRMRQVPGGYTF
>TRBV28|TRBJ1-3|.|.
TGTGCCAGCAGTTCGGGCCGACCAAGGGGAAACACCATATATTTT
CASSSGRPRGNTIYF
>TRBV30|TRBJ2-7|.|.
TGTGCCTCACGACAGAGCTCCTACGAGCAGTACTTC
CASRQSSYEQYF
>TRBV7-8|TRBJ1-1|.|.
TGTGCCAGCAGCACTCCCGAGGGGACTGAAGCTTTCTTT
CASSTPEGTEAFF
>TRBV6-5|TRBJ2-7|.|TRBD1
TGTGCCAGCAGTTGGGGACAGGGCTCCTACGAGCAGTACTTC
CASSWGQGSYEQYF
>TRBV2|TRBJ1-5|.|TRBD1
TGTGCCAGCAGTTACGGACAGGGGGCAGGCAATCAGCCCCAGCATTTT
CASSYGQGAGNQPQHF
>TRBV19|TRBJ1-1|.|.
TGTGCCAGTAGTATAAGTTTGAACACTGAAGCTTTCTTT
CASSISLNTEAFF
>TRBV15|TRBJ2-7|once|TRBD2
TGTGCCACCAGCAGACAAGCGGGGACCTACGAGCAGTACTTC
CATSRQAGTYEQYF
>TRBV25-1|TRBJ1-2|.|TRBD1
TGTGCCAGCAGTGATCAAAATTCATGGACAGGCTTCTATGGCTACACCTTC
CASSDQNSWTGFYGYTF
>TRBV6-5|TRBJ1-4|once|.
TGTGCCAGCAGTTACGCCGAATCGGAACTGTTTTTT
CASSYAESELFF
>TRBV4-3|TRBJ2-1|.|TRBD2
TGCGCCAGCAGTCGGCGGACTAGCGGGAGGACATCCTACAATGAGCAGTTCTTC
CASSRRTSGRTSYNEQFF
>TRBV29-1|TRBJ2-7|.|.
TGCAGCGTTGGCCTGGGCTACGAGCAGTACTTC
CSVGLGYEQYF
>TRBV28|TRBJ2-1|.|.
TGTGCCAGCTCAGGCTCGCTTCTAGCGTCCGATGAGCAGTTCTTC
CASSGSLLASDEQFF
>TRBV5-1|TRBJ2-7|.|TRBD1
TGCGCCAGCAGATGGGACAGGGATTCCTACGAGCAGTACTTC
CASRWDRDSYEQYF
>TRBV5-1|TRBJ2-2|once|.
TGCGCCAGCAATATACAGGGGAACACCGGGGAGCTGTTTTTT
CASNIQGNTGELFF
>TRBV5-6|TRBJ1-3|.|TRBD1
TGTGCCAGCAGCTTTGGACAGGGGAGAAACACCATATATTTT
CASSFGQGRNTIYF
>TRBV30|TRBJ1-4|.|.
TGTGCCTGGAGTGCCCTGTCGGCCGAAAAACTGTTTTTT
CAWSALSAEKLFF
>TRBV7-8|TRBJ2-3|.|TRBD2
TGTGCCAGCAGCTTACGCCAGGCGGGAGTTACAGATACGCAGTATTTT
CASSLRQAGVTDTQYF
>TRBV11-2|TRBJ2-3|few|TRBD2
TGTGCCAGCAGCTCCGAACAGAGCGGGAGTGGCACAGATACGCAGTATTTT
CASSSEQSGSGTDTQYF
>TRBV27|TRBJ1-1|.|TRBD1
TGTGCCAGCAGGATGGACAGGGTTGGGACTGAAGCTTTCTTT
CASRMDRVGTEAFF
>TRBV28|TRBJ1-5|.|.
TGTGCCAGCAGTTTTTGGAATCAGCCCCAGCATTTT
CASSFWNQPQHF
>TRBV6-6|TRBJ2-7|.|.
TGTGCCAGCAACTACGGTCGCAGGGCACCAAACGAGCAGTACTTC
CASNYGRRAPNEQYF
>TRBV19|TRBJ1-5|.|.
TGTGCCAGTAGTATTGGTGGATATAGCAATCAGCCCCAGCATTTT
CASSIGGYSNQPQHF
>TRBV5-3|TRBJ1-2|.|.
TGTGCCAGAAGCTCTACTAAACAGGGACTTATCTATGGCTACACCTTC
CARSSTKQGLIYGYTF
>TRBV27|TRBJ2-7|once|.
TGTGCCAGCAGCTTCCATCAGAGCTCCTACGAGCAGTACTTC
CASSFHQSSYEQYF
>TRBV4-1|TRBJ1-2|.|TRBD1
TGCGCCAGCAGCCAAGATCAGGGGGTTCACTATGGCTACACCTTC
CASSQDQGVHYGYTF
>TRBV6-5|TRBJ2-1|.|TRBD2
TGTGCCAGCAGTTTGGTCGGGGGGGGTTCGAATGAGCAGTTCTTC
CASSLVGGGSNEQFF
>TRBV10-3|TRBJ2-1|once|.
TGTGCCACCGTCCAAGAAAGCTCCTACAATGAGCAGTTCTTC
CATVQESSYNEQFF
>TRBV6-1|TRBJ1-1|.|.
TGTGCCAGCAGAAGGGACGTGGGGGCTTTCTTT
CASRRDVGAFF
>TRBV5-3|TRBJ1-2|.|.
TGTGCCAGAAGCACCCGTCTCTGGAATAACTATGGCTACACCTTC
CARSTRLWNNYGYTF
>TRBV5-4|TRBJ1-2|.|.
TGTGCCAGCAGCTTGGATCAGGGGCAAAACTATGGCTACACCTTC
CASSLDQGQNYGYTF
>TRBV29-1|TRBJ1-5|.|.
TGCAGCGTGGCCGTCGGGGAGCGGCAGCCCCAGCATTTT
CSVAVGERQPQHF
>TRBV28|TRBJ1-1|.|.
TGTGCCACCCGGATTCTTTACACTGAAGCTTTCTTT
CATRILYTEAFF
>TRBV6-6|TRBJ2-7|.|.
TGTGCCAGCTCCTCCATTGGGGATCTAACCTACGAGCAGTACTTC
CASSSIGDLTYEQYF
>TRBV7-6|TRBJ1-5|.|TRBD1
TGTGCCAGCAGCTTAGAGGAGGACAGGCCACCCCGGGGGCCCCAGCATTTT
CASSLEEDRPPRGPQHF
>TRBV29-1|TRBJ2-1|.|.
TGCAGCGGTGGAGGGGACAGCTACAATGAGCAGTTCTTC
CSGGGDSYNEQFF
>TRBV6-5|TRBJ2-3|.|.
TGTGCCAGCAGTTGGTCGGGCCCGGGCCCCGAGCCGCAGTATTTT
CASSWSGPGPEPQYF
>TRBV19|TRBJ1-1|.|TRBD1
TGTGCCAGCCAGCCGGGACAGGCAATAAACACTGAAGCTTTCTTT
CASQPGQAINTEAFF